This T cell receptor beta chain appears in the sequencing data of a study of Ad26.COV2.S vaccination and SARS-CoV-2 variants. The sample's treatment: some 20 received Ad26.COV2.S at low or high dose, single or two shots; about 5 received placebo; per-sample allocation not given. Sampling was done on day 63 after the first vaccine or placebo injection. Germline V lookup: CDR1 KGHDR, CDR2 SFDVKD. The CDR3 covers 13 residues. V shed 8 bases and J shed 0 bases, with 9 bases lying between them. The table came from immunoSEQ multiplex PCR; TCRdb's copy has only in-frame clones and leaves some out. The sample yields 360,000 or so clones, 87% seen once.

The sequence was obtained from a person between 18 and 60 years old who received the Ad26.COV2.S COVID-19 vaccine or a placebo. This chain links TRBV24-1 with TRBJ1-2, with no clear D. This specimen consisted of peripheral blood, obtained in a trial of Ad26.COV2.S vaccine versus placebo. In DNA form, the CDR3 reads TGTGCCACCAAACGCGGAACTAACTATGGCTACACCTTC. This gives the protein CATKRGTNYGYTF.